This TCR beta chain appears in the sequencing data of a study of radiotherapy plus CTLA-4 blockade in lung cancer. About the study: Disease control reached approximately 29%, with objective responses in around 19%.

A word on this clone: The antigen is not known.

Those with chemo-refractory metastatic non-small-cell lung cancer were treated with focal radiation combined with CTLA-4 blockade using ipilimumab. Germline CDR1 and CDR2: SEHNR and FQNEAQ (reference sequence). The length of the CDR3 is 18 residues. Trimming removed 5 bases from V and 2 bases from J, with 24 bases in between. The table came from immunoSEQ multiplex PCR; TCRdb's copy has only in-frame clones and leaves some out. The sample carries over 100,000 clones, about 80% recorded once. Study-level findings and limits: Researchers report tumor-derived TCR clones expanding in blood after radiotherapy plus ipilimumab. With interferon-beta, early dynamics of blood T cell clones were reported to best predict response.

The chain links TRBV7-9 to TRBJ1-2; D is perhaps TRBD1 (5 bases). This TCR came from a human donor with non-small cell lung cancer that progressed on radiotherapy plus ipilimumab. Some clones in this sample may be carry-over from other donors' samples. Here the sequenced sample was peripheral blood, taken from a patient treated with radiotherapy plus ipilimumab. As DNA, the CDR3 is TGTGCCAGCAGCCCGTTACGAGGTTTGAAGGGACGAAACTATGGCTACACCTTC. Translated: CASSPLRGLKGRNYGYTF.